The next 5 T cell receptor beta chains were all read from a single sample in a study of CXCR3-negative and CXCR3-positive naive CD8 T cells. Study observations and caveats: The study found more hydrophobic TRB CDR3s in CXCR3-positive naive cells than in CXCR3-negative naive cells.

Libraries were UMI-labeled 5' RACE TRB cDNA. TCRdb reworked the 5' RACE reads into one entry per CDR3 protein, no DNA. This table lists 150,000 to 180,000 distinct CDR3 sequences. Their target antigens are unknown. Input material: naive CXCR3+ CD8+ T cells from blood. Subset in this sample: CD45RO-CCR7+CD27+CD95- naive CD8+ T cells expressing CXCR3 (TNR3+). The source is a human donor in good health. Some clones in this sample may be carry-over from other donors' samples.

CDR3 region: CASRKNSGGIYNEQFF. This chain joins TRBV28 and TRBJ2-1; the TCRdb call, TRBD2, lacks DNA for checking. This CDR3 has 16 residues. Germline assignment: CDR1 MDHEN and CDR2 SYDVKM.

This sequence joins TRBV5-1 and TRBJ2-5; as DNA is missing, the TRBD1 call by TCRdb cannot be tested. This CDR3 has 13 amino acids. CDR1 is SGHRS and CDR2 is YFSETQ in the germline V gene. The CDR3: CASSSGSRETQYF.

The chain uses TRBV7-6 and TRBJ2-1; TCRdb gives TRBD2 as the D gene, but with no DNA this cannot be confirmed. The CDR3 length is 15 residues. The V gene's germline CDR1 is SGHVS and CDR2 FNYEAQ. CDR3 sequence reads: CASSLEAGLDNEQFF.

The chain employs TRBV13 and TRBJ2-5. Per the germline V gene, CDR1 is PRHDT and CDR2 is FYEKMQ (reference sequence). The CDR3 extends over 12 amino acids. CDR3 sequence: CASSLEMETQYF.

The chain is built from TRBV7-8 and TRBJ2-4. CDR3 length: 16 residues. The germline V gene has CDR1 SGHVS and CDR2 FQNEAQ. CDR3: CASSSHIWAAKNIQYF.